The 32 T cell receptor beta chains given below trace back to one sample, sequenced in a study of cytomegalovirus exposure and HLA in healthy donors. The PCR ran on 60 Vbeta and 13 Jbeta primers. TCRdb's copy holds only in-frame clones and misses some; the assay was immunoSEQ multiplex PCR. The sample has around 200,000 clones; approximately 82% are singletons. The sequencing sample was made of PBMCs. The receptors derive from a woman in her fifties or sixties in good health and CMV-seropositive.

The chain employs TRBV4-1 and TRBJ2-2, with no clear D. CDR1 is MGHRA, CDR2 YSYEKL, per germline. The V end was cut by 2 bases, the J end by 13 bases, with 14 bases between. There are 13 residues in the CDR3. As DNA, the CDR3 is TGCGCCAGCAGCCAAATCCTCGCTCCGGGGCTGTTTTTT. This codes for CASSQILAPGLFF.

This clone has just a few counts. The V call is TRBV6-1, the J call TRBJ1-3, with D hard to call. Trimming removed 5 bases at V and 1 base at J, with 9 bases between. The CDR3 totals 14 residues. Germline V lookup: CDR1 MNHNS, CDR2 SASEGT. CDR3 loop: CASSITESGNTIYF. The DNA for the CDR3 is TGTGCCAGCAGTATCACGGAGTCTGGAAACACCATATATTTT.

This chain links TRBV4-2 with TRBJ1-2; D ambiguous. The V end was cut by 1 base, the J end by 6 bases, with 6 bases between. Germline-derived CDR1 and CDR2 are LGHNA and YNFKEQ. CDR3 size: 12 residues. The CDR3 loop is CASSQVRDGYTF. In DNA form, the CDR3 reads TGTGCCAGCAGCCAAGTTCGGGATGGCTACACCTTC.

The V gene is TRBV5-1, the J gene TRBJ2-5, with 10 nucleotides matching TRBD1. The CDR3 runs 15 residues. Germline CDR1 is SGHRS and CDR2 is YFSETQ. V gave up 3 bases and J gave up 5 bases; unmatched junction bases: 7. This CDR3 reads CASSWGTGVGETQYF. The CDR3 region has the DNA TGCGCCAGCAGCTGGGGGACAGGGGTAGGCGAGACCCAGTACTTC.

CDR3 loop: CAWSPLLTEAFF. The CDR3 DNA follows: TGTGCCTGGAGCCCCCTTTTGACTGAAGCTTTCTTT. The chain combines TRBV30 with TRBJ1-1; no clear D. V shed 3 bases and J shed 5 bases, with 10 bases lying between them. Per the germline V gene, CDR1 is GTSNPN and CDR2 is SVGIG (reference sequence). The CDR3 covers 12 residues.

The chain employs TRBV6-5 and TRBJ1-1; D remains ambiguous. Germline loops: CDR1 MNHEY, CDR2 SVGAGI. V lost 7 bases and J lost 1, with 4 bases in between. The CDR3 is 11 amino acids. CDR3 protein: CASTRNTEAFF. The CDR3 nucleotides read TGTGCCAGCACCAGGAACACTGAAGCTTTCTTT.

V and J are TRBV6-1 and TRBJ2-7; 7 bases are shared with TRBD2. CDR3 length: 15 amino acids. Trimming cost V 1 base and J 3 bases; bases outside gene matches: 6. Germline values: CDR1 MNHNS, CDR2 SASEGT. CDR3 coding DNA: TGTGCCAGCAGTGAAGAGGGAGGGGAATACTACGAGCAGTACTTC. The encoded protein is CASSEEGGEYYEQYF.

CDR3 in amino acids: CAISGVTGDTGELFF. The CDR3 nucleotides are TGTGCCATCAGTGGTGTGACAGGGGACACCGGGGAGCTGTTTTTT. The chain has TRBV10-3 and TRBJ2-2, with 8 bases identical to TRBD1. Losses at the gene ends were 4 bases for V and 3 bases for J; bases not matched to a gene: 4. The length of the CDR3 is 15 residues. Germline V gene data show CDR1 as ENHRY and CDR2 as SYGVKD.

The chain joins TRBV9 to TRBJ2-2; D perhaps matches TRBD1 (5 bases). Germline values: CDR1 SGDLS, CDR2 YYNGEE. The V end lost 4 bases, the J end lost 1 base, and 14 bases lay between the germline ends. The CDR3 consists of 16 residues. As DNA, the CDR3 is TGTGCCAGCAGCCCGCAGACAGCACTGAACACCGGGGAGCTGTTTTTT. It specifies CASSPQTALNTGELFF.

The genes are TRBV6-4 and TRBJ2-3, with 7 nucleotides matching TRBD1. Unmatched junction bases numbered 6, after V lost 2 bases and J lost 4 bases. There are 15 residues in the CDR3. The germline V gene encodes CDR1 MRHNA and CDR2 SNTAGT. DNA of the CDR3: TGTGCCAGCAGTGACAATAGAGGGGGCGCAGATACGCAGTATTTT. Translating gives CASSDNRGGADTQYF.

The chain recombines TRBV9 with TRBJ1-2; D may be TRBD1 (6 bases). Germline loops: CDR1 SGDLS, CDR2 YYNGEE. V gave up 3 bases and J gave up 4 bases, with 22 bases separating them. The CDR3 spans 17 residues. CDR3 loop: CASSGRDKTLKAYGYTF. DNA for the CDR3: TGTGCCAGCAGCGGACGGGACAAGACCCTAAAAGCCTATGGCTACACCTTC.

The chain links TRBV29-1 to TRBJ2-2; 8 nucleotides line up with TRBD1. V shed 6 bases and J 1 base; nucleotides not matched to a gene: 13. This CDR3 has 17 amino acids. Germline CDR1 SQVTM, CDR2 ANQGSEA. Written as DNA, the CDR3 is TGCAGCGTCCTTGGACAGGGAGAGGTGATGAACACCGGGGAGCTGTTTTTT. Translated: CSVLGQGEVMNTGELFF.

CDR3 sequence reads: CASRTDRARSSYNSPLHF. In DNA, the CDR3 is TGTGCCAGCAGGACCGACCGAGCTCGGAGCTCCTATAATTCACCCCTCCACTTT. This sequence joins TRBV28 and TRBJ1-6; no firm D call. Looked up from germline, CDR1 is MDHEN and CDR2 is SYDVKM. The V end was cut by 6 bases, the J end by 0 bases, with 18 bases between. The CDR3 length is 18 residues.

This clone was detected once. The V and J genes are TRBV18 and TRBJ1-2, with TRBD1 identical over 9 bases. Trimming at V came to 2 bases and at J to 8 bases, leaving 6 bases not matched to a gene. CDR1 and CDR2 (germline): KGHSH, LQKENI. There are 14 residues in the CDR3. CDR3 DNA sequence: TGTGCCAGCTCACCAACCGGGACAGGGTTGGGCTACACCTTC. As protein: CASSPTGTGLGYTF.

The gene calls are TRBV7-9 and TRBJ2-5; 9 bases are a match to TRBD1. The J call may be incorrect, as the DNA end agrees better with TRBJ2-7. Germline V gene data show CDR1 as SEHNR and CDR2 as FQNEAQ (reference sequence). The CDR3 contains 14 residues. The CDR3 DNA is TGTGCCAGCAGCACCCGGGACAGGGTTAGCGAGCAGTACTTC. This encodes CASSTRDRVSEQYF.

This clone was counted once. The DNA for the CDR3 is TGTGCCAGTAGTATCCGGGACAGAACCTACGAGCAGTACTTC. Amino acids: CASSIRDRTYEQYF. This chain uses TRBV19 with TRBJ2-7, with TRBD1 matching 7 bases. V was clipped by 3 bases and J by 2 bases; unmatched bases: 4. Germline V gene lookup returns CDR1 LNHDA and CDR2 SQIVND (reference sequence). This CDR3 has 14 amino acids.

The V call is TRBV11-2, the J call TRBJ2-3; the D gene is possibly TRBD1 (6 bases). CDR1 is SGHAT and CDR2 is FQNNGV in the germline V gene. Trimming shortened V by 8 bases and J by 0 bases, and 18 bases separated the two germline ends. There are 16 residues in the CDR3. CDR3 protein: CASGGMATGSTDTQYF. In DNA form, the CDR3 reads TGTGCCAGCGGCGGTATGGCTACAGGGAGCACAGATACGCAGTATTTT.

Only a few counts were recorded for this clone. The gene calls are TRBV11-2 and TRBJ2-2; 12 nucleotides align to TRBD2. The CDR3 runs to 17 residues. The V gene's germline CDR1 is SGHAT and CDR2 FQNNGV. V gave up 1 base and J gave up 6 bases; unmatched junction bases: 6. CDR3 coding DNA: TGTGCCAGCAGCTTAGCCCTGACTAGCGGGGGACCCGGGGAGCTGTTTTTT. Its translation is CASSLALTSGGPGELFF.

This CDR3 is CASGVEMTGITDTQYF. DNA of the CDR3: TGTGCCAGCGGGGTGGAGATGACAGGGATTACAGATACGCAGTATTTT. V and J are TRBV25-1 and TRBJ2-3; 7 bases are shared with TRBD1. The CDR3 covers 16 residues. The V and J ends lost 8 bases and 3 bases, in that order; junction bases with no gene match: 14. Germline loops: CDR1 MGHDK, CDR2 SYGVNS.

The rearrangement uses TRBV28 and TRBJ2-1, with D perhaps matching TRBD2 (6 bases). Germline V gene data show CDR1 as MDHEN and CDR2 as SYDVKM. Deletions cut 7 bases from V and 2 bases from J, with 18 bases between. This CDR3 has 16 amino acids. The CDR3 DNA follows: TGTGCCAGCAATCACGAGGAGGGGCAGGCCTACAATGAGCAGTTCTTC. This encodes CASNHEEGQAYNEQFF.

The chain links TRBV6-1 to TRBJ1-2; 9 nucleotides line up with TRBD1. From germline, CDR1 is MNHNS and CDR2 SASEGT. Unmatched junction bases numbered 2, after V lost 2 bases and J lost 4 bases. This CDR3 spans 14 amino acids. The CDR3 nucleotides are TGTGCCAGCAGTGAACACAGGGGGCTCTATGGCTACACCTTC. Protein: CASSEHRGLYGYTF.

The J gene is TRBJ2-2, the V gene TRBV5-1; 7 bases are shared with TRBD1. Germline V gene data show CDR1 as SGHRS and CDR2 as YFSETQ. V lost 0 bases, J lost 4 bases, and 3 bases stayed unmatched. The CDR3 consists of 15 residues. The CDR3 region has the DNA TGCGCCAGCAGCTTGGAGGGGGCCCCCACCGGGGAGCTGTTTTTT. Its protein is CASSLEGAPTGELFF. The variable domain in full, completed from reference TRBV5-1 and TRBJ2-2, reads KAGVTQTPRYLIKTRGQQVTLSCSPISGHRSVSWYQQTPGQGLQFLFEYFSETQRNKGNFPGRFSGRQFSNSRSEMNVSTLELGDSALYLCASSLEGAPTGELFFGEGSRLTVL.

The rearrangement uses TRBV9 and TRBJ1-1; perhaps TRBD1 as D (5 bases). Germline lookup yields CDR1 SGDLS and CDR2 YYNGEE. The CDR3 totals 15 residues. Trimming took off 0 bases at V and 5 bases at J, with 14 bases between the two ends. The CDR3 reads CASSVDSRVGTEAFF. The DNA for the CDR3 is TGTGCCAGCAGCGTAGACAGCAGGGTCGGGACTGAAGCTTTCTTT.

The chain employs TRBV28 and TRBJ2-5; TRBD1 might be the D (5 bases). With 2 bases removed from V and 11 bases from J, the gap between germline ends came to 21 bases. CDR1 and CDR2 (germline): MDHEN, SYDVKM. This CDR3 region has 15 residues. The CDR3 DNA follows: TGTGCCAGCAGTTTACCGACAGCTCCAATTATTCGGCAGTACTTC. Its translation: CASSLPTAPIIRQYF. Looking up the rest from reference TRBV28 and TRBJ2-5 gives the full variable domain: DVKVTQSSRYLVKRTGEKVFLECVQDMDHENMFWYRQDPGLGLRLIYFSYDVKMKEKGDIPEGYSVSREKKERFSLILESASTNQTSMYLCASSLPTAPIIRQYFGPGTRLLVL.

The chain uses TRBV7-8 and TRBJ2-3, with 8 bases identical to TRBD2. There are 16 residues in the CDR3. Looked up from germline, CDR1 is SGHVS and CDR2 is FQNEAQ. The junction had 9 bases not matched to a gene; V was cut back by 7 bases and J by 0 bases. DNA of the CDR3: TGTGCCAGCATGGCTCGAGCGGGGGCCAGCACAGATACGCAGTATTTT. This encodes CASMARAGASTDTQYF.

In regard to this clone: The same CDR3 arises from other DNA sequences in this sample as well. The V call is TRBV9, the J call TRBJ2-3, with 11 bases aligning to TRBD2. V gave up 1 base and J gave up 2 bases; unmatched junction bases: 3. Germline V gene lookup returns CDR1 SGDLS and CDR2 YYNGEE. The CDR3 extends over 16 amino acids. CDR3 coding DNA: TGTGCCAGCAGCGTACTAGCGGGGGGCAACACAGATACGCAGTATTTT. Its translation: CASSVLAGGNTDTQYF.

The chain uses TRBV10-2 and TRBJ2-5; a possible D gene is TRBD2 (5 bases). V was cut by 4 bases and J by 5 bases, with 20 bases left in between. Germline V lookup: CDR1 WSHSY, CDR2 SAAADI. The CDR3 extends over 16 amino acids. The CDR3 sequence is CASSAPDSGQGETQYF. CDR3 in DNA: TGCGCCAGCAGTGCCCCGGACTCTGGTCAAGGGGAGACCCAGTACTTC.

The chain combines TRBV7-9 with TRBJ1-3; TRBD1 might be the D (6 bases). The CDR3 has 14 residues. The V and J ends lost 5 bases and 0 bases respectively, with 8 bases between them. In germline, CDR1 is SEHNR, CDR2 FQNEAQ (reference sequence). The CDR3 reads CASSQGFSGNTIYF. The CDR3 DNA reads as TGTGCCAGCAGCCAGGGGTTCTCTGGAAACACCATATATTTT.

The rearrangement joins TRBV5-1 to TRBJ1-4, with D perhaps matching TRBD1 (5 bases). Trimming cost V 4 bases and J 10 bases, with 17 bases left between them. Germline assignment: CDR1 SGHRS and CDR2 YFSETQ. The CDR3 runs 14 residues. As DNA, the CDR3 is TGCGCCAGCAGCCCCGAAATACAAAGGGGAAAACTGTTTTTT. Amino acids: CASSPEIQRGKLFF. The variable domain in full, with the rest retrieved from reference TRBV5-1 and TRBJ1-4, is KAGVTQTPRYLIKTRGQQVTLSCSPISGHRSVSWYQQTPGQGLQFLFEYFSETQRNKGNFPGRFSGRQFSNSRSEMNVSTLELGDSALYLCASSPEIQRGKLFFGSGTQLSVL.

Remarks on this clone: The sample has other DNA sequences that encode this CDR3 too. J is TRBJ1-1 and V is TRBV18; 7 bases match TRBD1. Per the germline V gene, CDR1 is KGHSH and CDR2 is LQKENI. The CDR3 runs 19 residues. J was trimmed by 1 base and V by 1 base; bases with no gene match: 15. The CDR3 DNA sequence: TGTGCCAGCTCACCACTTTCGGTCCCCAGACAGGGAAAGAACACTGAAGCTTTCTTT. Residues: CASSPLSVPRQGKNTEAFF.

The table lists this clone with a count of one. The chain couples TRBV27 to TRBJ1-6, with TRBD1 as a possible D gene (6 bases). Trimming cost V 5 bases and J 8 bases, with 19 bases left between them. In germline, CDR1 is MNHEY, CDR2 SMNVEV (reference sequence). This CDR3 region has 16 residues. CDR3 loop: CASSQGTFGGDSPLHF. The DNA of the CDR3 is TGTGCCAGCAGTCAGGGGACATTCGGAGGTGATTCACCCCTCCACTTT.

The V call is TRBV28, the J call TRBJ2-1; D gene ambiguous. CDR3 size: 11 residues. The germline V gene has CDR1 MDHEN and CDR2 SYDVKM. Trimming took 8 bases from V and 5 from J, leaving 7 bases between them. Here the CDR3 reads CASLEHNEQFF. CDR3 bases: TGTGCCAGCCTAGAACACAATGAGCAGTTCTTC.